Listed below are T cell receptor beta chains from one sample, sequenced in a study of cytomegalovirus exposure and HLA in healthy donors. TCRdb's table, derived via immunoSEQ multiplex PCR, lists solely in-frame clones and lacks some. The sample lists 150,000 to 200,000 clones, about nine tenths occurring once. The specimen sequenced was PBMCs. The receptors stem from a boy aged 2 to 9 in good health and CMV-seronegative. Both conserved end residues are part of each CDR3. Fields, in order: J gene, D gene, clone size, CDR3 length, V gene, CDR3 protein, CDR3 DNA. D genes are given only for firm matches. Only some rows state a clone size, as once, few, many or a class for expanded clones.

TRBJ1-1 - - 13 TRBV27 CASSSTANTEAFF TGTGCCAGCAGTTCGACAGCGAACACTGAAGCTTTCTTT
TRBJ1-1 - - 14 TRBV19 CASRAVGRNTEAFF TGTGCCAGTAGGGCTGTGGGCAGGAACACTGAAGCTTTCTTT
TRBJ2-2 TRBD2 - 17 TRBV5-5 CASSGGGSYARSGELFF TGTGCCAGCAGTGGGGGGGGATCCTACGCGAGGAGCGGGGAGCTGTTTTTT
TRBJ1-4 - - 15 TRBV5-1 CASSLVPEINEKLFF TGCGCCAGCAGCTTGGTACCGGAGATTAATGAAAAACTGTTTTTT
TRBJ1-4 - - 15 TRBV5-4 CASSLRGGPNEKLFF TGTGCCAGCAGCTTGAGGGGAGGACCTAATGAAAAACTGTTTTTT
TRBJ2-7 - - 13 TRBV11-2 CASSSPRIYEQYF TGTGCCAGCAGCTCGCCTAGGATCTACGAGCAGTACTTC
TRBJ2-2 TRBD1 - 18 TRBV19 CASKTRDRNHMNTGELFF TGTGCCAGTAAAACCCGGGACAGGAATCATATGAACACCGGGGAGCTGTTTTTT
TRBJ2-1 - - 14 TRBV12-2 CASREGENDNEQFF TGTGCAAGTCGCGAGGGGGAGAATGACAATGAGCAGTTCTTC
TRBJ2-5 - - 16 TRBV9 CASSVEDRPNQETQYF TGTGCCAGCAGCGTCGAAGACAGACCGAACCAAGAGACCCAGTACTTC
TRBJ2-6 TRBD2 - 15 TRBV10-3 CAISGEGSGANVLTF TGTGCCATCAGCGGGGAGGGCTCTGGGGCCAACGTCCTGACTTTC
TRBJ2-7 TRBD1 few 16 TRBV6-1 CASSERVGDRVDEQYF TGTGCCAGCAGTGAAAGAGTTGGGGACAGGGTCGACGAGCAGTACTTC
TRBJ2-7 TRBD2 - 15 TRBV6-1 CASSGRLADSYEQYF TGTGCCAGCAGTGGCCGACTAGCCGACTCCTACGAGCAGTACTTC
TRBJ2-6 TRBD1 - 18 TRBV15 CATSPSDRGSAGANVLTF TGTGCCACCAGCCCTTCGGACAGGGGATCTGCTGGGGCCAACGTCCTGACTTTC
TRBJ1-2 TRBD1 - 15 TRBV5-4 CASSITGAGNYGYTF TGTGCCAGCAGCATAACAGGGGCCGGGAACTATGGCTACACCTTC
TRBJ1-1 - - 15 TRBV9 CASSYGGRGDTEAFF TGTGCCAGCAGCTATGGGGGGAGGGGGGACACTGAAGCTTTCTTT
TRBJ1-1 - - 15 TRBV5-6 CASSWGAGGRTEAFF TGTGCCAGCAGCTGGGGGGCGGGGGGGCGCACTGAAGCTTTCTTT
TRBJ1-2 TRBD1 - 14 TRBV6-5 CASSPSGGPYGYTF TGTGCCAGCAGTCCCTCAGGGGGTCCCTATGGCTACACCTTC
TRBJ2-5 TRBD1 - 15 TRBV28 CASSPIQGSGETQYF TGTGCCAGCAGCCCCATACAGGGGTCCGGTGAGACCCAGTACTTC
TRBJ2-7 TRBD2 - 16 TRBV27 CASSPSGGAFFYEQYF TGTGCCAGCAGTCCGAGCGGGGGGGCCTTCTTTTACGAGCAGTACTTC
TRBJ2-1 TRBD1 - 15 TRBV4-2 CASSQDRQGDNEQFF TGTGCCAGCAGCCAAGATCGGCAGGGGGACAATGAGCAGTTCTTC
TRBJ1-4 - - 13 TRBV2 CASRKRVGEKLFF TGTGCCAGCCGTAAGAGGGTGGGGGAAAAACTGTTTTTT
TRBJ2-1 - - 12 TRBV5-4 CASRPASNEQFF TGTGCCAGCAGGCCTGCTAGCAATGAGCAGTTCTTC
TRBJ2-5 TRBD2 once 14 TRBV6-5 CASSGGLAGETQYF TGTGCCAGCAGTGGGGGACTAGCTGGGGAGACCCAGTACTTC
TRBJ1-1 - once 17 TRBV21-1 CASSKVMKGQVYTEAFF TGTGCCAGCAGCAAAGTTATGAAGGGACAGGTATACACTGAAGCTTTCTTT
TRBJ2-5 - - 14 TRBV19 CASSTGTPWETQYF TGTGCCAGTAGCACCGGGACACCGTGGGAGACCCAGTACTTC
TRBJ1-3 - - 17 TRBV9 CASSVASGVAAGNTIYF TGTGCCAGCAGCGTAGCGAGCGGGGTGGCGGCTGGAAACACCATATATTTT
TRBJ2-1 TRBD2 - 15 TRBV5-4 CASSLPGLATDEQFF TGTGCCAGCAGCTTGCCGGGACTAGCTACTGATGAGCAGTTCTTC
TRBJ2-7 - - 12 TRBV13 CASSLGGRGMLF TGTGCCAGCAGCTTAGGTGGGCGGGGAATGCTCTTC